Sequencing of this TCR beta chain was carried out in a study of Ad26.COV2.S vaccination and SARS-CoV-2 variants (dated by TCRdb to 2020 to 2022). Describing the broader study: Donors in the vaccine arm were drawn from COV1001, a phase I-IIa trial of Ad26.COV2.S in healthy adults that was multicentre, randomized, double-blind and placebo-controlled. Ad26.COV2.S was given intramuscularly at 5x10^10 or 1x10^11 viral particles, as a single shot or as two shots 56 days apart. The specificity and breadth of SARS-CoV-2-reactive T cell receptors after Ad26.COV2.S vaccination were assessed by TCRbeta repertoire sequencing. The TCR-sequenced set comprised around 30 samples: roughly 19 Ad26.COV2.S vaccine recipients, 5 placebo recipients and 8 SARS-CoV-2 convalescent individuals. Trial participants were randomized into five groups of five, in which low-dose or high-dose Ad26.COV2.S was given once or twice, or placebo was given on both occasions. Blinding of investigators to trial group allocation was maintained during experiments and outcome assessment.

Concerning this clone: Which antigen it targets is not known. No much larger clone exists at a distance of one base, and base qualities are not known.

TCRbeta CDR3 regions were sequenced with the immunoSEQ Assay. After extraction, genomic DNA underwent amplification by bias-controlled multiplex PCR, followed by high-throughput sequencing. Turning to the authors' computational methods: To quantify the absolute abundance of each unique TCRbeta CDR3 region, sequences were collapsed and filtered. T cell fraction was estimated by normalizing TCRbeta template counts to usable DNA, which was measured by amplifying reference genes present in all nucleated cells. Repertoire TCRs were annotated as SARS-CoV-2-specific by exact matching of V gene, CDR3 amino acid sequence and J gene to a known reactive TCR set. The reference SARS-CoV-2 TCR set was obtained from MIRA and was filtered for enrichment in COVID-19-positive ImmuneCODE repertoires, whereby public or cross-reactive TCRs were removed. Based on the MIRA antigens, annotated TCRs were further analysed at the level of specific ORF or position within ORF. Depth was the summed frequency of annotated unique rearrangements, while breadth was defined as annotated unique rearrangements over total unique productive rearrangements. Two-sided Wilcoxon rank-sum tests were used to compare TCR breadth between groups. The clones in this table, taken by TCRdb from immuneACCESS, are in-frame only. Not every clone is retained; where verified, under half of the shortfall comes from an unresolved V gene, and the cause of the rest is unknown. That table furnishes V, J and clone size, whereas the DNA furnished D and trimming. The sample table holds approximately 420,000 clones, of which approximately 90% were seen once. The ten largest account for about 4% of the sample.

Between the V and J ends, shortened by 1 base and 3 bases respectively, the junction contains 16 bases. The cysteine opens and the phenylalanine closes a CDR3 of 16 amino acids. Only the CDR3 DNA is retained, 48 bases long and in frame from the first base. Reading the germline V gene gives CDR1 SGHTA and CDR2 FQGTGA. Overall study results and their limits: After vaccination, substantial breadth of spike-specific CD8+ and CD4+ T cell responses was reported. Vaccine and placebo recipients had comparable non-spike TCR breadth, which fits with the vaccine containing only spike. The study lacked the statistical power to compare responses across vaccine doses or regimens. It was noted by the authors that total T cell responses may have been underestimated by the TCR breadth and depth analyses. Ad26.COV2.S recipients had higher spike-specific TCR breadth than placebo recipients (P = 0.0014).

The treatment or condition label corresponds to: roughly 19 received Ad26.COV2.S at low or high dose, single or two shots; about 5 received placebo; per-sample allocation not given. Repertoires of vaccine and placebo recipients were sequenced from samples taken on day 63 after the first injection. Cohort 1b enrolled 25 to 30 adults aged 18-55 years at a single site in Boston, USA, between 29 July and 7 August 2020. As a vaccine, Ad26.COV2.S was a replication-incompetent adenovirus type 26 vector that expressed a prefusion-stabilized SARS-CoV-2 spike protein derived from the original Wuhan strain. Specimen: peripheral blood, collected in a trial of Ad26.COV2.S vaccine versus placebo. The V gene is TRBV7-3 and the J gene is TRBJ2-7; 5 matching bases give a weak D call of TRBD1. This TCR was sampled from a person aged 18-60 years who received the Ad26.COV2.S COVID-19 vaccine or a placebo. CDR3 protein: CASSLKAAVGLYEQYF. The nucleotides are TGTGCCAGCAGCTTAAAGGCGGCAGTGGGGCTCTACGAGCAGTACTTC.